This TCR beta chain was captured by sequencing in a study of circulating CD8 cells and anti-PD-1 response in melanoma. Sorting of live CD3+CD8+TCRalphabeta+ cells by PD-1 and/or TIGIT gave four subsets. The QIAseq Immune Repertoire TCR panel built the libraries from roughly 15 ng of total RNA. Using its own MiXCR run on the reads, TCRdb lists one record per CDR3 protein. The sample contains 900 to 1,300 distinct CDR3 sequences, 9.3% of which appear only once. There are 13 residues in the CDR3. Germline V gives CDR1 MNHEY, CDR2 SMNVEV (reference sequence). Study findings and constraints: TIGIT repertoires were least diverse, DNEG repertoires most diverse. Expanded sorted subsets were checked for tumor reactivity using peptides.

This clonotype was recorded a few times. No antigen is known for it. One junction end disagrees with the germline gene, perhaps due to a read error. Sequencing was performed on CD8+ T cells from PBMCs, taken at baseline or after one month of anti-PD-1 therapy (not recorded which). This sequence joins TRBV27 and TRBJ2-7; TRBD2 might be the D (7 bases). The source is a human donor with melanoma. The chain's CDR3 is CANSPGGLYEQYF. The CDR3 DNA reads as TGTGCCAACAGTCCGGGGGGCCTGTACGAGCAGTACTTC.